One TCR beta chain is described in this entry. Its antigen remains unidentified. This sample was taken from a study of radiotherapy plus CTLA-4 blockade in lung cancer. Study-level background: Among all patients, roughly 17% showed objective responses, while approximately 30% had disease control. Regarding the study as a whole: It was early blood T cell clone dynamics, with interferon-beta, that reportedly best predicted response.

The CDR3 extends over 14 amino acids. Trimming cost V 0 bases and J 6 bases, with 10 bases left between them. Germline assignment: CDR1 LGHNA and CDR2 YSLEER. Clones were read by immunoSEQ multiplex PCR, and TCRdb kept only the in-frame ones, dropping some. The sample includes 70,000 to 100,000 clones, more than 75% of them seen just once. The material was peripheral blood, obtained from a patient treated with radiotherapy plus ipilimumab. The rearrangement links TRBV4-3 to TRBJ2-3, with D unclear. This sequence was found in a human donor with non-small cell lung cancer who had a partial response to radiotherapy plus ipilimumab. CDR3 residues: CASSQDQVTDTQYF. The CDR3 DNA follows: TGCGCCAGCAGCCAAGATCAGGTGACGGATACGCAGTATTTT.